Presented here are 23 T cell receptor beta chains from one specimen sequenced in a study of CD8+ T cells in alopecia areata. Extracted from the samples, RNA was reverse transcribed into cDNA to serve as the sequencing template. Clones were read by immunoSEQ multiplex PCR, and TCRdb kept only the in-frame ones, dropping some. The profile shows approximately 89,000 clones, about 51% of them singletons. Sequencing used NKG2D-high CD8+ T cells sorted from blood. These receptors all stem from a human donor with alopecia areata.

This clone turned up a few times. This sequence joins TRBV29-1 and TRBJ2-7, with D possibly matching TRBD2 (5 bases). The germline CDR1 and CDR2 sequences are SQVTM and ANQGSEA. This CDR3 has 12 amino acids. V lost 3 bases to trimming and J lost 5 bases, with 11 bases between them. The CDR3 region has the DNA TGCAGCGTTGACAGAGGAGGCGACGAGCAGTACTTC. Amino acids: CSVDRGGDEQYF.

The chain carries TRBV27 and TRBJ2-7; D is uncertain. The germline CDR1 and CDR2 sequences are MNHEY and SMNVEV (reference sequence). V was trimmed by 7 bases and J by 1 base, leaving 8 bases between them. The CDR3 is 12 residues long. The CDR3 region is CASKGPSYEQYF. In DNA form, the CDR3 reads TGTGCCAGCAAAGGTCCATCCTACGAGCAGTACTTC.

This sequence joins TRBV5-1 and TRBJ2-1; D gene ambiguous. Germline lookup yields CDR1 SGHRS and CDR2 YFSETQ. V shed 0 bases and J shed 6 bases, with 7 bases lying between them. This CDR3 has 13 residues. As DNA, the CDR3 is TGCGCCAGCAGCTTGGGGCGTCTCAATGAGCAGTTCTTC. Residues: CASSLGRLNEQFF.

This clone was picked up a small number of times. The chain links TRBV29-1 to TRBJ2-7; D may be TRBD1 (6 bases). This CDR3 is 10 amino acids long. V was pared by 7 bases and J by 6 bases, with 10 bases between. Germline CDR1 and CDR2: SQVTM and ANQGSEA. This CDR3 is CSATGFEQYF. The CDR3 DNA reads as TGCAGCGCGACAGGTTTCGAGCAGTACTTC.

The V gene is TRBV2, the J gene TRBJ2-7, with TRBD2 matching over 7 bases. Germline V gene sequence: CDR1 SNHLY, CDR2 FYNNEI. The CDR3 consists of 11 residues. Germline trimming cut 10 bases from V and 5 bases from J; bases unmatched to any gene: 5. CDR3 in amino acids: CATAGVHEQYF. DNA of the CDR3: TGTGCCACGGCGGGGGTCCACGAGCAGTACTTC. The full variable domain, with the rest looked up from reference TRBV2 and TRBJ2-7, is EPEVTQTPSHQVTQMGQEVILRCVPISNHLYFYWYRQILGQKVEFLVSFYNNEISEKSEIFDDQFSVERPDGSNFTLKIRSTKLEDSAMYFCATAGVHEQYFGPGTRLTVT.

This sequence joins TRBV9 and TRBJ2-5, with 8 bases that match TRBD2. From germline, CDR1 is SGDLS and CDR2 YYNGEE. With 3 bases clipped from V and 4 bases from J, the junction kept 14 bases outside the gene matches. The CDR3 has 17 residues. The CDR3 reads CASSAEGQRGSRETQYF. The CDR3, as DNA: TGTGCCAGCAGCGCAGAAGGACAGCGGGGGAGTCGAGAGACCCAGTACTTC.

This chain connects TRBV4-1 to TRBJ2-4; possibly TRBD2 for D (5 bases). The germline gives CDR1 MGHRA, CDR2 YSYEKL. The CDR3 extends over 12 amino acids. The V gene lost 3 bases and the J gene lost 8 bases, with 8 bases spanning the gap. This chain's CDR3 is CASSHEGDIQYF. CDR3 nucleotide sequence: TGCGCCAGCAGCCACGAGGGCGACATTCAGTACTTC.

The CDR3 bases are TGTGCCAGCAGTACCTACCTAGCTAACTATGGCTACACCTTC. Translated, it gives CASSTYLANYGYTF. This rearrangement joins TRBV6-5 to TRBJ1-2; D uncertain. Germline V gene lookup returns CDR1 MNHEY and CDR2 SVGAGI. There are 14 residues in the CDR3. The V end lost 5 bases, the J end lost 0 bases, and 10 bases lay between the germline ends.

The rearrangement joins TRBV5-6 to TRBJ2-5; D perhaps matches TRBD2 (5 bases). The germline V and J ends were trimmed by 0 bases and 5 bases, with 11 bases remaining between them. Germline CDR1 SGHDT, CDR2 YYEEEE. This CDR3 has 14 amino acids. The CDR3 reads CASSLVRAGETQYF. The DNA for the CDR3 is TGTGCCAGCAGCTTGGTGAGGGCCGGGGAGACCCAGTACTTC.

The chain recombines TRBV20-1 with TRBJ2-1; D is ambiguous. Germline CDR1 DFQATT, CDR2 SNEGSKA (reference sequence). Trimming removed 4 bases at V and 8 bases at J, with 6 bases between. The CDR3 is 10 amino acids. CDR3 region: CSAIDDEQFF. As DNA, the CDR3 is TGCAGTGCTATAGACGATGAGCAGTTCTTC.

The chain carries TRBV13 and TRBJ2-7, with 10 positions matching TRBD1. The CDR3 has 15 amino acids. Germline CDR1 reads PRHDT; CDR2 reads FYEKMQ (reference sequence). With V trimmed by 5 bases and J by 7 bases, 11 bases remained unmatched. The CDR3 nucleotides read TGTGCCAGCAGCCCATCCGGGACAGGGGAAAAAGAGCAGTACTTC. This encodes CASSPSGTGEKEQYF.

The chain links TRBV5-4 to TRBJ1-2; D uncertain. The CDR3 is 13 residues long. Germline CDR1 reads SGHNT; CDR2 reads YYREEE (reference sequence). Trimming took off 2 bases at V and 0 bases at J, with 5 bases between the two ends. The CDR3: CASSFGANYGYTF. The CDR3 region has the DNA TGTGCCAGCAGCTTCGGCGCTAACTATGGCTACACCTTC.

The rearrangement uses TRBV25-1 and TRBJ2-2; a weak D match, TRBD2 (6 bases). Per germline, CDR1 MGHDK and CDR2 SYGVNS. V was clipped by 4 bases and J by 5 bases, with 8 bases between them. The CDR3 covers 13 residues. CDR3 sequence reads: CASSVGGTGELFF. CDR3 nucleotides: TGTGCCAGCAGTGTGGGGGGAACCGGGGAGCTGTTTTTT.

This clone came up a few times. The CDR3 nucleotides are TGCGCCAGCAGCCACGCAACGGACAGGGTCGGCCACGAGCAGTACTTC. Its protein product is CASSHATDRVGHEQYF. The genes are TRBV4-1 and TRBJ2-7; 8 bases are a match to TRBD1. The CDR3 consists of 16 residues. After removal of 3 bases from V and 5 bases from J, the junction contained 12 bases not matched to a gene. Germline CDR1 reads MGHRA; CDR2 reads YSYEKL.

The chain combines TRBV4-1 with TRBJ2-1, with 10 bases matching TRBD1. The CDR3 has 17 amino acids. Germline CDR1 MGHRA, CDR2 YSYEKL. V lost 0 bases to trimming and J lost 4 bases; unmatched junction nucleotides: 6. The CDR3 here is CASSQEEGQGPYNEQFF. The CDR3, as DNA: TGCGCCAGCAGCCAAGAAGAGGGACAGGGGCCGTACAATGAGCAGTTCTTC.

The chain uses TRBV9 and TRBJ1-1, with unresolved D. Trimming took 3 bases from V and 4 from J, leaving 16 bases between them. CDR1 and CDR2 from the germline V gene are SGDLS and YYNGEE. The CDR3 extends over 15 amino acids. CDR3 sequence (DNA): TGTGCCAGCAGCGATAGAAGGGATTTAGGCACTGAAGCTTTCTTT. Its protein is CASSDRRDLGTEAFF. The variable domain in full, with the rest retrieved from reference TRBV9 and TRBJ1-1, is DSGVTQTPKHLITATGQRVTLRCSPRSGDLSVYWYQQSLDQGLQFLIQYYNGEERAKGNILERFSAQQFPDLHSELNLSSLELGDSALYFCASSDRRDLGTEAFFGQGTRLTVV.

This clone was detected a few times. V usage is TRBV27 and J usage is TRBJ1-1; D not resolved. CDR1 and CDR2 from the germline V gene are MNHEY and SMNVEV (reference sequence). The V end lost 6 bases, the J end lost 4 bases, and 6 bases lay between the germline ends. The CDR3 sequence is 11 residues long. The CDR3 here is CASRVGTEAFF. CDR3 coding DNA: TGTGCCAGCAGGGTCGGCACTGAAGCTTTCTTT.

The chain couples TRBV30 to TRBJ1-2, with TRBD1 matching 7 bases. The CDR3 extends over 16 amino acids. Trimming cost V 1 base and J 5 bases; bases outside gene matches: 13. The germline V gene encodes CDR1 GTSNPN and CDR2 SVGIG (reference sequence). Here the CDR3 reads CAWSAWDSFLLYGYTF. CDR3 nucleotide sequence: TGTGCCTGGAGTGCCTGGGACAGCTTCCTCCTGTATGGCTACACCTTC.

Comment on this clone: Germline and junction disagree at one end, which may indicate a read error. The V gene is TRBV5-6, the J gene TRBJ1-2, with 10 nucleotides matching TRBD1. Per the germline V gene, CDR1 is SGHDT and CDR2 is YYEEEE. This CDR3 is built from 12 residues. Here the CDR3 DNA reads TGTGCCAGCAGCTGGGGACAGGGGCCCGCTGCCTTC. It encodes CASSWGQGPAAF.

This clone has just a few counts. V and J are TRBV4-3 and TRBJ2-7, with TRBD1 matching 7 bases. The CDR3 sequence is 15 residues long. CDR1 and CDR2 from the germline V gene are LGHNA and YSLEER. The J segment lost 1 base and the V segment lost 4 bases, leaving 7 bases of the junction unmatched. The CDR3 nucleotides are TGCGCCAGCAGCCTCACTCAGGGACAGTCCTACGAGCAGTACTTC. Translating it yields CASSLTQGQSYEQYF.

The CDR3 region is CASSYQRGYEQYF. The CDR3 nucleotides read TGTGCCAGCAGTTACCAGCGGGGCTACGAGCAGTACTTC. The chain links TRBV27 to TRBJ2-7; 7 bases are a match to TRBD2. From germline, CDR1 is MNHEY and CDR2 SMNVEV (reference sequence). The ends lost 4 bases at V and 3 bases at J; junction bases unmatched: 3. The CDR3 sequence is 13 residues long.

The chain couples TRBV10-3 to TRBJ1-4; D gene unclear. Germline V gene lookup returns CDR1 ENHRY and CDR2 SYGVKD. CDR3 length: 13 residues. The germline V and J ends were trimmed by 2 bases and 8 bases, with 9 bases remaining between them. CDR3 amino acids: CAISEGFGEKLFF. The CDR3 bases are TGTGCCATCAGTGAGGGCTTTGGGGAAAAACTGTTTTTT.

This clone has a handful of counts. The chain carries TRBV29-1 and TRBJ1-1, with D possibly being TRBD1 (6 bases). Trimming stripped 1 base from V and 8 bases from J, with 11 bases between. This CDR3 is 12 amino acids long. Germline CDR1 and CDR2: SQVTM and ANQGSEA. CDR3 DNA sequence: TGCAGCGTTGAAGGCAGGGGCCGAGAAGCTTTCTTT. Protein sequence: CSVEGRGREAFF.